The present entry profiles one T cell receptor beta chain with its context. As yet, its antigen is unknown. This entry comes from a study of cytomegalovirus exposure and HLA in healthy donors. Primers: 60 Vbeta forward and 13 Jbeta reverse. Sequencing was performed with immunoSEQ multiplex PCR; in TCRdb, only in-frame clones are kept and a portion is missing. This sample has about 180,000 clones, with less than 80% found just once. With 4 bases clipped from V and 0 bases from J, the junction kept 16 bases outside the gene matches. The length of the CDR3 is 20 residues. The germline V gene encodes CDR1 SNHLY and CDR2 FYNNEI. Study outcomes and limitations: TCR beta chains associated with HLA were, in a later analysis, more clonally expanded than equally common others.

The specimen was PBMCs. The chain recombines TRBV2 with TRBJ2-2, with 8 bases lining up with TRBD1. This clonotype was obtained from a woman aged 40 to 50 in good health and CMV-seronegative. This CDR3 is CASSAQPGSTGQANTGELFF. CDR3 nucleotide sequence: TGTGCCAGCAGTGCTCAACCGGGCTCTACGGGACAGGCGAACACCGGGGAGCTGTTTTTT.